The 29 T cell receptor beta chains in this list originate from one sample, sequenced in a study of control samples from healthy donors and cancer patients (dated by TCRdb to 2020 to 2021). Library generation was performed with the immunoSEQ multiplex PCR assay. Imported from immuneACCESS, the table was reduced by TCRdb to in-frame sequences with V and J called. These copies leave out some clones; in studies compared against another copy, an unresolved V gene accounts for under half, and the cause of the remainder is not known. This sample is represented by approximately 97,000 clones; 85% to 90% of them were singletons. Of the sample, about 14% falls within the top ten clones. Sequenced material: blood. The receptors come from a man aged 25 to 40 in good health.

V and J are TRBV6-5 and TRBJ2-3; 9 bases align to TRBD1. The germline gives CDR1 MNHEY, CDR2 SVGAGI. This CDR3 is 15 amino acids long. V gave up 6 bases and J gave up 2 bases; unmatched junction bases: 6. CDR3 DNA sequence: TGTGCCAGCAGGGGGGACAGGGTGTACACAGATACGCAGTATTTT. Translating gives CASRGDRVYTDTQYF.

Turning to this clone: Other DNA sequences of this sample code for an identical CDR3. The chain recombines TRBV5-1 with TRBJ2-3; either TRBD1 or TRBD2 may fit D (6 bases each). This CDR3 is built from 14 residues. The V gene lost 0 bases and the J gene lost 3 bases, with 8 bases spanning the gap. Germline-derived CDR1 and CDR2 are SGHRS and YFSETQ. The CDR3 loop reads CASSLEGGTDTQYF. The CDR3 DNA follows: TGCGCCAGCAGCTTGGAAGGGGGGACAGATACGCAGTATTTT.

This chain uses TRBV7-9 with TRBJ2-2, with 8 bases lining up with TRBD1. Germline CDR1 SEHNR, CDR2 FQNEAQ (reference sequence). The CDR3 covers 14 residues. V was pared by 4 bases and J by 6 bases, with 4 bases of the junction left unmatched. The CDR3 DNA sequence: TGTGCCAGCAGCTCATGGACAGGGTCCGGGGAGCTGTTTTTT. Translated: CASSSWTGSGELFF. The full variable domain, its missing parts supplied by reference TRBV7-9 and TRBJ2-2, is DTGVSQNPRHKITKRGQNVTFRCDPISEHNRLYWYRQTLGQGPEFLTYFQNEAQLEKSRLLSDRFSAERPKGSFSTLEIQRTEQGDSAMYLCASSSWTGSGELFFGEGSRLTVL.

The CDR3 loop is CASTLAGNEQFF. CDR3 coding DNA: TGTGCCAGCACCCTAGCGGGGAATGAGCAGTTCTTC. The chain carries TRBV5-6 and TRBJ2-1, with 9 positions matching TRBD2. The CDR3 covers 12 residues. Trimming removed 6 bases from V and 7 bases from J; junction bases left unmatched: 2. Germline assignment: CDR1 SGHDT and CDR2 YYEEEE.

The chain joins TRBV18 to TRBJ1-4, with D possibly TRBD1 on 5 matching bases. Germline V gene sequence: CDR1 KGHSH, CDR2 LQKENI. The germline V and J ends were trimmed by 3 bases and 7 bases, with 21 bases remaining between them. This CDR3 has 17 residues. CDR3 in amino acids: CASSPLFMGPSGEKLFF. In DNA, the CDR3 is TGTGCCAGCTCACCCCTTTTCATGGGACCGTCGGGTGAAAAACTGTTTTTT.

The J gene is TRBJ2-1, the V gene TRBV24-1; weak D call: TRBD2 (5 bases). There are 16 residues in the CDR3. V shed 6 bases and J shed 0 bases, with 14 bases lying between them. CDR1 is KGHDR, CDR2 SFDVKD, per germline. DNA for the CDR3: TGTGCCACCAGTCAGTCCGGGAAAAGCTCCTACAATGAGCAGTTCTTC. Translation: CATSQSGKSSYNEQFF.

This clone was recorded once. V gene TRBV18 combines with J gene TRBJ2-1; 7 bases map to TRBD2. After removal of 8 bases from V and 6 bases from J, the junction contained 13 bases not matched to a gene. There are 15 residues in the CDR3. Germline CDR1 reads KGHSH; CDR2 reads LQKENI. In nucleotides, the CDR3 is TGTGCCAGCCGCCAGGGTGCTAGCGGACCCAATGAGCAGTTCTTC. Encoded protein: CASRQGASGPNEQFF.

V and J are TRBV4-3 and TRBJ2-1, with 7 bases matching TRBD2. The V and J ends lost 1 base and 6 bases, in that order; junction bases with no gene match: 6. Germline V gene lookup returns CDR1 LGHNA and CDR2 YSLEER. The CDR3 is 15 amino acids. The CDR3 is CASSQGPGGFNEQFF. CDR3 in DNA: TGCGCCAGCAGCCAAGGACCCGGGGGGTTCAATGAGCAGTTCTTC.

The chain employs TRBV4-1 and TRBJ2-2; D possibly corresponds to TRBD2 (6 bases). The CDR3 has 15 amino acids. Trimming took off 3 bases at V and 14 bases at J, with 22 bases between the two ends. Germline CDR1 is MGHRA and CDR2 is YSYEKL. The CDR3 is CASSQARDSYSPLFF. The CDR3 DNA reads TGCGCCAGCAGCCAGGCCCGGGACTCGTACTCACCTCTGTTTTTT.

This clone was found once. V usage is TRBV4-1 and J usage is TRBJ2-7; TRBD1 matches at 7 bases. The germline CDR1 and CDR2 sequences are MGHRA and YSYEKL. The CDR3 is 17 amino acids. The ends lost 0 bases at V and 0 bases at J; junction bases unmatched: 8. Here the CDR3 DNA reads TGCGCCAGCAGCCAAGAATCCGGACAGGTGTTCTCCTACGAGCAGTACTTC. Its translation: CASSQESGQVFSYEQYF.

V gene TRBV19 combines with J gene TRBJ1-5, with D possibly matching TRBD1 (5 bases). The germline CDR1 and CDR2 sequences are LNHDA and SQIVND (reference sequence). The CDR3 totals 10 residues. Trimming shortened V by 8 bases and J by 15 bases, and 14 bases separated the two germline ends. The DNA of the CDR3 is TGTGCCAGTGGGCGGGGGGGTACGCATTTT. This codes for CASGRGGTHF.

V gene TRBV19 combines with J gene TRBJ2-7; 10 nucleotides align to TRBD2. The V gene's germline CDR1 is LNHDA and CDR2 SQIVND (reference sequence). Unmatched junction bases numbered 6, after V lost 2 bases and J lost 2 bases. The CDR3 consists of 16 residues. CDR3 in DNA: TGTGCCAGTAGTATAAGCGGCCTAGCGGGAGCCTACGAGCAGTACTTC. This encodes CASSISGLAGAYEQYF.

The rearrangement uses TRBV4-2 and TRBJ2-2; a possible D gene is TRBD2 (6 bases). V gave up 2 bases and J gave up 1 base, with 14 bases separating them. This CDR3 spans 17 amino acids. From germline, CDR1 is LGHNA and CDR2 YNFKEQ. This CDR3 is CASSQKDGGENTGELFF. The CDR3, as DNA: TGTGCCAGCAGCCAAAAAGATGGCGGGGAGAACACCGGGGAGCTGTTTTTT.

This chain joins TRBV15 and TRBJ2-7, with TRBD1 matching over 7 bases. The CDR3 has 13 amino acids. Germline CDR1 and CDR2: LNHNV and YYDKDF (reference sequence). With 3 bases clipped from V and 5 bases from J, the junction kept 4 bases outside the gene matches. The CDR3 region has the DNA TGTGCCACCAGCAGGACAGGGTCGAACGAGCAGTACTTC. It encodes CATSRTGSNEQYF.

V usage is TRBV7-8 and J usage is TRBJ2-2, with TRBD1 matching 7 bases. This CDR3 has 15 amino acids. CDR1 and CDR2 (germline): SGHVS, FQNEAQ. V was pared by 5 bases and J by 1 base, with 4 bases of the junction left unmatched. CDR3 residues: CASSPDRLNTGELFF. Here the CDR3 DNA reads TGTGCCAGCAGCCCGGACAGGCTGAACACCGGGGAGCTGTTTTTT.

The chain is built from TRBV30 and TRBJ2-3, with D uncertain. The germline V gene has CDR1 GTSNPN and CDR2 SVGIG (reference sequence). V was cut by 8 bases and J by 1 base, with 10 bases left in between. This CDR3 has 12 amino acids. The CDR3 sequence is CALRTGTDTQYF. For the CDR3, the DNA is TGTGCCCTGAGGACGGGCACAGATACGCAGTATTTT. Based on the CDR3 plus reference TRBV30 and TRBJ2-3, the full variable domain is SQTIHQWPATLVQPVGSPLSLECTVEGTSNPNLYWYRQAAGRGLQLLFYSVGIGQISSEVPQNLSASRPQDRQFILSSKKLLLSDSGFYLCALRTGTDTQYFGPGTRLTVL.

The chain is built from TRBV15 and TRBJ2-1; 12 nucleotides match TRBD2. This CDR3 is built from 16 residues. Germline V gene lookup returns CDR1 LNHNV and CDR2 YYDKDF (reference sequence). Unmatched junction bases numbered 5, after V lost 5 bases and J lost 3 bases. The CDR3 region is CATSAGLAGRYNEQFF. The CDR3 DNA reads TGTGCCACCAGCGCTGGACTAGCGGGACGCTACAATGAGCAGTTCTTC.

V and J are TRBV27 and TRBJ2-5; 7 nucleotides align to TRBD2. Germline CDR1 MNHEY, CDR2 SMNVEV (reference sequence). This CDR3 has 16 residues. The V segment lost 4 bases and the J segment 5 bases; nucleotides outside the gene matches: 13. CDR3 in DNA: TGTGCCAGCAGTTCGTTTGGGCAGGGAGCGGGGGAGACCCAGTACTTC. Its translation is CASSSFGQGAGETQYF.

This sequence joins TRBV2 and TRBJ2-7, with 7 bases matching TRBD1. V was pared by 6 bases and J by 2 bases, with 7 bases of the junction left unmatched. This CDR3 has 14 residues. Germline CDR1 SNHLY, CDR2 FYNNEI. CDR3 in amino acids: CASSERTGAYEQYF. CDR3 sequence (DNA): TGTGCCAGCAGCGAAAGGACAGGCGCCTACGAGCAGTACTTC.

The chain has TRBV12-5 and TRBJ2-3; no definite D call. This CDR3 region has 13 residues. Germline CDR1 LGHNT, CDR2 FRNRAP. V lost 2 bases and J lost 6, with 9 bases in between. CDR3 nucleotides: TGTGCTAGTGGTTTGCCTCCGGTGGATACGCAGTATTTT. Its protein product is CASGLPPVDTQYF.

The chain employs TRBV3-1 (or the pseudogene TRBV3-2) and TRBJ2-3, with 9 bases matching TRBD2. The germline CDR1 and CDR2 sequences are LGHDT and YNNKEL (reference sequence). V was clipped by 5 bases and J by 5 bases; unmatched bases: 8. This CDR3 contains 15 residues. The CDR3 reads CASSSIVLAGDTQYF. The CDR3 DNA is TGTGCCAGCAGCTCCATCGTACTAGCGGGAGATACGCAGTATTTT.

V and J are TRBV21-1 and TRBJ2-7; the D call of TRBD1 is as the table states it, not checked on the DNA. TRBV21-1 counts as a pseudogene. CDR3 length equals 17 residues. The CDR3 nucleotides are TGTGCCAGCAGCAAAGAGAGGGACAGGGAAAGCTCCTACGAGCAGTACTTC. Protein product: CASSKERDRESSYEQYF.

This clone was seen only once. The gene calls are TRBV7-2 and TRBJ2-7; D may match TRBD1 or TRBD2 (6 bases each). The germline V and J ends were trimmed by 0 bases and 3 bases, with 12 bases remaining between them. Germline lookup yields CDR1 SGHTA and CDR2 FQGNSA. The CDR3 consists of 15 residues. DNA of the CDR3: TGTGCCAGCAGCTTAGCCGGGGGCAATTTCTACGAGCAGTACTTC. Its protein is CASSLAGGNFYEQYF.

The chain is built from TRBV5-8 and TRBJ2-2; TRBD2 matches at 7 bases. Trimming took 9 bases from V and 3 from J; bases not matched to a gene: 8. The CDR3 loop spans 14 amino acids. Germline assignment: CDR1 SGHTS and CDR2 YDEGEE. This CDR3 is CAIQSGIDTGELFF. DNA of the CDR3: TGTGCCATACAAAGCGGGATTGACACCGGGGAGCTGTTTTTT.

The gene calls are TRBV5-4 and TRBJ1-1; the match to TRBD1 covers 9 bases. The trim removed 4 bases at V and 0 bases at J, leaving 4 bases unmatched. The CDR3 runs 15 residues. Germline V gene sequence: CDR1 SGHNT, CDR2 YYREEE (reference sequence). The CDR3 sequence: CASSQGQGLNTEAFF. CDR3 nucleotides: TGTGCCAGCAGCCAAGGACAGGGGCTGAACACTGAAGCTTTCTTT.

The chain joins TRBV18 to TRBJ2-3, with D perhaps assigned TRBD1 or TRBD2 (5 bases each). The V end lost 0 bases, the J end lost 6 bases, and 7 bases lay between the germline ends. Germline V CDR1 and CDR2: KGHSH, LQKENI. The CDR3 is made up of 13 amino acids. The CDR3 DNA reads as TGTGCCAGCTCACCACCGGGGACCGATACGCAGTATTTT. Its protein product is CASSPPGTDTQYF.

The J gene is TRBJ1-3, the V gene TRBV28; 8 nucleotides line up with TRBD1. Per the germline V gene, CDR1 is MDHEN and CDR2 is SYDVKM. CDR3 length: 14 residues. The V and J ends lost 9 bases and 0 bases, in that order; junction bases with no gene match: 4. CDR3 in amino acids: CASHGQGSGNTIYF. Written as DNA, the CDR3 is TGTGCCAGTCACGGACAGGGCTCTGGAAACACCATATATTTT. Complete variable domain (other parts from reference TRBV28 and TRBJ1-3): DVKVTQSSRYLVKRTGEKVFLECVQDMDHENMFWYRQDPGLGLRLIYFSYDVKMKEKGDIPEGYSVSREKKERFSLILESASTNQTSMYLCASHGQGSGNTIYFGEGSWLTVV.

The chain couples TRBV6-5 to TRBJ2-2; no firm D call. Trimming took off 8 bases at V and 0 bases at J, with 10 bases between the two ends. Germline V gene sequence: CDR1 MNHEY, CDR2 SVGAGI. The CDR3 runs to 14 residues. In DNA form, the CDR3 reads TGTGCCAGCGCAGGTTCGCCGAACACCGGGGAGCTGTTTTTT. Translated, it gives CASAGSPNTGELFF.

V gene TRBV7-3 combines with J gene TRBJ2-7; D may be TRBD2 (6 bases). V was pared by 5 bases and J by 5 bases, with 19 bases between. CDR1 SGHTA and CDR2 FQGTGA come from the germline V gene. The CDR3 is made up of 15 amino acids. CDR3 amino acids: CASSPRDSPYDEQYF. The CDR3 bases are TGTGCCAGCAGCCCCAGGGACTCCCCTTACGACGAGCAGTACTTC.